The clone carrying this T cell receptor (beta chain) was observed once. The entry originates in a study of blood T cells in healthy people across ages. Trimming took off 3 bases at V and 6 bases at J, with 26 bases between the two ends. Per the germline V gene, CDR1 is LGHDT and CDR2 is YNNKEL (reference sequence). CDR3 size: 18 residues. Donors each provided about 10 milliliters of peripheral blood. The second PCR ran about 6 to 11 cycles with a sample-barcoded 5' primer and J-beta primers. The authors tagged each cDNA molecule using a template-switch adaptor with 12 random nucleotides. TCRdb redid the calling of the 5' RACE reads with MiXCR, one entry per CDR3 protein. The table has 1.8 million or so distinct CDR3 sequences, about two fifths seen once.

Source material: blood. The rearrangement joins TRBV3-1 to TRBJ1-2; D not resolved. This sequence was found in a human donor in good health. The CDR3 region is CASSHHSSGVGKPDGYTF. In DNA form, the CDR3 reads TGTGCCAGCAGCCATCACTCTTCGGGTGTCGGGAAACCTGATGGCTACACCTTC.